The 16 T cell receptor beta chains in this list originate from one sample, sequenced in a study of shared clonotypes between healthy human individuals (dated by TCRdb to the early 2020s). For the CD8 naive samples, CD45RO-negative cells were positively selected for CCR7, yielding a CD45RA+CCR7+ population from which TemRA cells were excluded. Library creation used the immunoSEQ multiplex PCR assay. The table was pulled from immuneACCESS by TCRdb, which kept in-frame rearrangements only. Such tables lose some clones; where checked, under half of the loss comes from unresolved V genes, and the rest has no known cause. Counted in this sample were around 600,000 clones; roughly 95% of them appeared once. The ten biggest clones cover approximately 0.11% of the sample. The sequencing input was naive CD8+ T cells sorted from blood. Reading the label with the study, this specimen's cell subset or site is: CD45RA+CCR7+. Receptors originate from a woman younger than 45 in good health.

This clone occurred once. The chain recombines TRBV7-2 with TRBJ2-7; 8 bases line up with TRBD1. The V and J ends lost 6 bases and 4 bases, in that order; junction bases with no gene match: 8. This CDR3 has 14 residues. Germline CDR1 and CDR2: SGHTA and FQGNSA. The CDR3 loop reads CASSRGQGRYEQYF. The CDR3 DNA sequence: TGTGCCAGCAGTAGAGGACAGGGAAGATACGAGCAGTACTTC. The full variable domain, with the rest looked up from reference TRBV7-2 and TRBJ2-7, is GAGVSQSPSNKVTEKGKDVELRCDPISGHTALYWYRQSLGQGLEFLIYFQGNSAPDKSGLPSDRFSAERTGGSVSTLTIQRTQQEDSAVYLCASSRGQGRYEQYFGPGTRLTVT.

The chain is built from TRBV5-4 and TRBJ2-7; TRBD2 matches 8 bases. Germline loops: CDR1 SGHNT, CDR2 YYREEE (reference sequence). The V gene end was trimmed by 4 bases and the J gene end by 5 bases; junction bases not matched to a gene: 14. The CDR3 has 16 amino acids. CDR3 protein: CASSPEVSGRSHEQYF. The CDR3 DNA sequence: TGTGCCAGCAGCCCCGAGGTAAGCGGGAGATCCCACGAGCAGTACTTC.

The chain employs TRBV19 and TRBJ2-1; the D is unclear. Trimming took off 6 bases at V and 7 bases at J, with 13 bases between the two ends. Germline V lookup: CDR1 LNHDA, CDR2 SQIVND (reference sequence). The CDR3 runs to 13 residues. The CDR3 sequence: CASSWTGSNEQFF. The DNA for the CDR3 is TGTGCCAGTAGCTGGACGGGTTCGAATGAGCAGTTCTTC.

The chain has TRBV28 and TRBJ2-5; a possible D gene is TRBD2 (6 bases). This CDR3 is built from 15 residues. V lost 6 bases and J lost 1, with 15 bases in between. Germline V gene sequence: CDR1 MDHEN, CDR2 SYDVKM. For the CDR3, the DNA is TGTGCCAGCAGAGTTACGGGACTCAGCCAAGAGACCCAGTACTTC. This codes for CASRVTGLSQETQYF. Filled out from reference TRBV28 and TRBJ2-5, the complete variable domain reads DVKVTQSSRYLVKRTGEKVFLECVQDMDHENMFWYRQDPGLGLRLIYFSYDVKMKEKGDIPEGYSVSREKKERFSLILESASTNQTSMYLCASRVTGLSQETQYFGPGTRLLVL.

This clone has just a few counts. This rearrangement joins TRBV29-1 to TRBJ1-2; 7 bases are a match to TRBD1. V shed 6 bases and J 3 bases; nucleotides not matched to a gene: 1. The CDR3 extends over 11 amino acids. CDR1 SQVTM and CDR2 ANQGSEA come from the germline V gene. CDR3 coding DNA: TGCAGCGTGACAGGGTACTATGGCTACACCTTC. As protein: CSVTGYYGYTF. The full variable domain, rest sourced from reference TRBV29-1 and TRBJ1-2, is SAVISQKPSRDICQRGTSLTIQCQVDSQVTMMFWYRQQPGQSLTLIATANQGSEATYESGFVIDKFPISRPNLTFSTLTVSNMSPEDSSIYLCSVTGYYGYTFGSGTRLTVV.

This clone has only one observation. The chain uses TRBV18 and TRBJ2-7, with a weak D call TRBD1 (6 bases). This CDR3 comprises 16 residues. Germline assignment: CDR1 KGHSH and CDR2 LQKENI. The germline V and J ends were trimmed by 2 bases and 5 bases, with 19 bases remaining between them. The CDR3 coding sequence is TGTGCCAGCTCACCATCAACGGCAGGGGATTCGGACGAGCAGTACTTC. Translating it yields CASSPSTAGDSDEQYF.

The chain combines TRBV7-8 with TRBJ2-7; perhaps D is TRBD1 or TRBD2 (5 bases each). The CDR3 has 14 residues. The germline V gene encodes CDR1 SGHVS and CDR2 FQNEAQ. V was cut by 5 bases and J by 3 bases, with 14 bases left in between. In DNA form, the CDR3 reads TGTGCCAGCAGCCCCGGGACCCGTATCTACGAGCAGTACTTC. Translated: CASSPGTRIYEQYF.

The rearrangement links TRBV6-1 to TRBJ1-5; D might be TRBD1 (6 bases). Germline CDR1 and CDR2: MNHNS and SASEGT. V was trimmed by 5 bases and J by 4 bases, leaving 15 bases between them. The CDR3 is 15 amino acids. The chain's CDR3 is CASSPSRGWNQPQHF. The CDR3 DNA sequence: TGTGCCAGCAGTCCTAGCAGGGGCTGGAATCAGCCCCAGCATTTT.

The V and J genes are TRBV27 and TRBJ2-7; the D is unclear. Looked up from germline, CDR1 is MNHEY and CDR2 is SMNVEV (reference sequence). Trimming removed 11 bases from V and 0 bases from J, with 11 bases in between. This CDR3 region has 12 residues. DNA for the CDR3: TGTGCCTCTGGCTTAAACTCCTACGAGCAGTACTTC. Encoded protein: CASGLNSYEQYF.

CDR3 sequence (DNA): TGTGCCAGCAGCAAAGCCCGAGAGACCCAGTACTTC. It specifies CASSKARETQYF. This chain uses TRBV21-1 with TRBJ2-5; TRBD2 is taken as the D call from the table, unchecked against the DNA. TRBV21-1 counts as a pseudogene. The CDR3 sequence is 12 residues long.

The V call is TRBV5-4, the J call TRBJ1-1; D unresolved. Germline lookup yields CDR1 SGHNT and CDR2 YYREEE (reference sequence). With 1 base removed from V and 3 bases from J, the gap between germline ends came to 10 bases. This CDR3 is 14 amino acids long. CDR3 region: CASSLNILDTEAFF. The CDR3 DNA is TGTGCCAGCAGCTTGAATATTCTTGACACTGAAGCTTTCTTT.

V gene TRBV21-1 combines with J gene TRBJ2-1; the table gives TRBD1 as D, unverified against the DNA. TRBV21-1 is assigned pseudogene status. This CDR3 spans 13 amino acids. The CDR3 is CASRKTGDNEQFF. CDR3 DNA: TGTGCCAGCAGAAAGACAGGGGACAATGAGCAGTTCTTC.

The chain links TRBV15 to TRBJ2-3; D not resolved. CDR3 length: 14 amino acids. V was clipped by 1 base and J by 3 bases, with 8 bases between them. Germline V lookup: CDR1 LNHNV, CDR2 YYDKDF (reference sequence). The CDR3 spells CATSRAVATDTQYF. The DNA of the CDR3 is TGTGCCACCAGCAGAGCAGTAGCAACAGATACGCAGTATTTT. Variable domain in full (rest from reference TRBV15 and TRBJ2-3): DAMVIQNPRYQVTQFGKPVTLSCSQTLNHNVMYWYQQKSSQAPKLLFHYYDKDFNNEADTPDNFQSRRPNTSFCFLDIRSPGLGDTAMYLCATSRAVATDTQYFGPGTRLTVL.

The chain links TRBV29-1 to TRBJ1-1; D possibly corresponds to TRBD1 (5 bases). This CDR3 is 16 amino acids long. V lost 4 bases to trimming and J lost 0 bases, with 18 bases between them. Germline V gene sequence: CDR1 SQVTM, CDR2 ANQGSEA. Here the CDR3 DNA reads TGCAGCGTTGTTCTGCAGGGCCTGGTTCTGAACACTGAAGCTTTCTTT. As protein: CSVVLQGLVLNTEAFF.

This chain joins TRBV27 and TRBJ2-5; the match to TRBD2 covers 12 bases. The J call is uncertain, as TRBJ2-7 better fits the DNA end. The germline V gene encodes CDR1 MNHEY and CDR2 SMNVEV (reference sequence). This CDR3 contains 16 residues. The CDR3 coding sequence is TGTGCCAGCAGTTTAACTAGCGGGAGGTCCTCCTACGAGCAGTACTTC. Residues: CASSLTSGRSSYEQYF.

Here the CDR3 DNA reads TGTGCCAGCAGCGCTAACTCCTACGAGCAGTACTTC. The encoded protein is CASSANSYEQYF. J is TRBJ2-7 and V is TRBV9, with D hard to call. The ends were cut back, 3 bases at V and 0 bases at J, with 4 bases in the middle. Per the germline V gene, CDR1 is SGDLS and CDR2 is YYNGEE. This CDR3 comprises 12 residues.